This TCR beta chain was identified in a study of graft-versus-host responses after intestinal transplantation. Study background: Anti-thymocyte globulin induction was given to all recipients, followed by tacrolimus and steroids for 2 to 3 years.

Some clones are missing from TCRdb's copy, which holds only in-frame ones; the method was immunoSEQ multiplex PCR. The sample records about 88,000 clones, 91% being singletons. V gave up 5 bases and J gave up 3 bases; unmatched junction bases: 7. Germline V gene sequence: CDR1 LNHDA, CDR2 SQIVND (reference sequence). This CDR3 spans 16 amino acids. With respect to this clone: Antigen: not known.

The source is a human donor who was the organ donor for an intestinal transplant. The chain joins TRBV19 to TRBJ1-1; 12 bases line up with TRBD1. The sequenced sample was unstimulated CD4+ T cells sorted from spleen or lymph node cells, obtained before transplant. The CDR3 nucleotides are TGTGCCAGTAGTCATGGGACAGGGGGCTGGTACACTGAAGCTTTCTTT. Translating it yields CASSHGTGGWYTEAFF.